The sequence of this T cell receptor beta chain was determined in a study of blood T cell repertoires in COVID-19. Study summary: Collection of acute and convalescent COVID-19 samples took place in the United States, Italy and Spain.

Authors' processing steps: Reference gene primer amplification gave estimated nucleated cell counts. Clones were sequenced by immunoSEQ multiplex PCR, and TCRdb holds only the in-frame ones, with some missing. Clone size and V and J calls were adopted from that table, with D and trimming inferred from the DNA. The data show roughly 60,000 clones, with just under 80% seen just once and approximately 24% held by the top ten. Germline lookup yields CDR1 SGHRS and CDR2 YFSETQ. The CDR3 runs to 18 residues. Trimming at V came to 5 bases and at J to 2 bases, leaving 9 bases not matched to a gene. The chain has TRBV5-1 and TRBJ2-1; TRBD2 matches 14 bases. Sample: peripheral blood. The TCR comes from a human donor in a cohort sampled during active COVID-19. This CDR3 is CASSDGLAGGGPYNEQFF. CDR3 DNA sequence: TGCGCCAGCAGTGACGGACTAGCGGGAGGAGGACCCTACAATGAGCAGTTCTTC.